The rows below give T cell receptor beta chains drawn from one sample of a study of T cells in Graves' hyperthyroidism and ophthalmopathy. One entry per CDR3 protein, called by TCRdb with MiXCR from the multiplex PCR reads. The data contain 450,000 to 600,000 distinct CDR3 sequences, 15% to 20% of them seen just once; the ten biggest clones take up over 45%. Sequenced input: blood. The receptors here all came from a man in his forties with Graves' ophthalmopathy. Each CDR3 is given with its conserved first and last residue. Fields, in order: V gene, D gene, clone size, J gene, CDR3 DNA, CDR3 protein. D genes are given only for firm matches. A clone size is listed for some rows: how often the clone was seen (once, few, many), or a class if it is expanded.

>TRBV20-1|TRBD2|few|TRBJ2-2
TGCAGTGCCTACCCCCGGGGAGGGGTTTACACCGGGGAGCTGTTTTTT
CSAYPRGGVYTGELFF
>TRBV7-2|TRBD2|many|TRBJ2-7
TGTGCCAGCAGCCGACTAGCGGGGCACTCCTACGAGCAGTACTTC
CASSRLAGHSYEQYF
>TRBV30|NA|many|TRBJ1-1
TGTGCCGGGGGGGTCCTCATGAACACTGAAGCTTTCTTT
CAGGVLMNTEAFF
>TRBV28|TRBD2|many|TRBJ2-5
TGTGCCAGCAGTCCCCCCGGGTTAGCGGGACTTGGGGAGACCCAGTACTTC
CASSPPGLAGLGETQYF
>TRBV20-1|TRBD2|NA|TRBJ2-5
TGCAGTGCTAGTCGGGGACTAGCCCGGTTGGGAGAGACCCAGTACTTC
CSASRGLARLGETQYF
>TRBV20-1|NA|few|TRBJ1-3
TGCAGTGCGAGAGGGGGGGCCTCTGGAAACACCATATATTTT
CSARGGASGNTIYF
>TRBV12-3/TRBV12-4|NA|NA|TRBJ1-6
TGTGCCAGCAGACTACAGGGCAATAATTCACCCCTCCACTTT
CASRLQGNNSPLHF
>TRBV30|NA|many|TRBJ2-7
TGTGCCCTTAACTTAGGGGTACGCGGCGAGCAGTACTTC
CALNLGVRGEQYF
>TRBV7-2|NA|few|TRBJ2-2
TGTGCCAGCAGCCCCTCATTACATACCCAGGGTAGGAACACCGGGGAGCTGTTTTTT
CASSPSLHTQGRNTGELFF
>TRBV19|TRBD2|NA|TRBJ2-7
TGTGCCAGTAGTACGGAACTAGCGGGAGGCTACGAGCAGTACTTC
CASSTELAGGYEQYF
>TRBV13|NA|few|TRBJ2-7
TGTGCCAGCGGAGGGCTGTTTAACGAGCAGTACTTC
CASGGLFNEQYF
>TRBV20-1|NA|many|TRBJ2-7
TGCAGTGCTAGAGAATCGGCATACGAGCAGTACTTC
CSARESAYEQYF
>TRBV11-1|NA|many|TRBJ2-2
TGTGCCAGCTCGACCAAGCTCACCGGGGAGCTGTTTTTT
CASSTKLTGELFF
>TRBV6-1|NA|NA|TRBJ2-7
TGTGCCAGCAGTCCCCTAGGTGGGACGGGCGAGCAGTACTTC
CASSPLGGTGEQYF
>TRBV18|NA|NA|TRBJ1-1
TGTGCCAGCTCAACGCAGACGGGGTTATTCGCTGAAGCTTTCTTT
CASSTQTGLFAEAFF
>TRBV5-1|TRBD2|few|TRBJ2-1
TGCGCCAGCAGCACTATAGCGGGAGTCAGTTATGAGCAGTTCTTC
CASSTIAGVSYEQFF
>TRBV20-1|TRBD2|few|TRBJ2-1
TGCAGTGCTAGAGAACTAGCGGGAGGGCCAGGGTTCTTC
CSARELAGGPGFF
>TRBV6-5|NA|few|TRBJ2-7
TGTGCCAGCAGTTACTCGAGGGTAGGATTTAGCGAGCAGTACTTC
CASSYSRVGFSEQYF
>TRBV6-1|TRBD1|NA|TRBJ2-7
TGTGTTTCGACAGGGAACTCCTACGAGCAGTACTTC
CVSTGNSYEQYF
>TRBV20-1|TRBD2|few|TRBJ2-1
TGCAGTGCTAGACCGACCGGACTAGCCTCCCCACTACAGTTCTTC
CSARPTGLASPLQFF
>TRBV4-2|NA|few|TRBJ1-2
TGTGCCAGCAGCCAACTCGACCTTACAGGGAAAGGCTACACCTTC
CASSQLDLTGKGYTF
>TRBV4-1|NA|NA|TRBJ1-1
TGCGCCAGCAGCCAACCTGCCTCGGGGAGGACTGAAGCTTTCTTT
CASSQPASGRTEAFF
>TRBV18|TRBD1|NA|TRBJ1-6
TGTGCCAGCTCACCACAGGGGGCACGATCACCCCTCCACTTT
CASSPQGARSPLHF
>TRBV6-5|TRBD2|few|TRBJ2-7
TGTGCCAGCAGTTACTGGGGGATTAGCGGGTCTTGGGGGGAGCAGTACTTC
CASSYWGISGSWGEQYF
>TRBV9|NA|NA|TRBJ2-2
TGTGCCAGCAGCGTAGCAGGACGGGCGAACACCGGGGAGCTGTTTTTT
CASSVAGRANTGELFF
>TRBV19|NA|NA|TRBJ1-1
TGTGCCAGTAGTATCCCACTGGGGGCGGTGAACACTGAAGCTTTCTTT
CASSIPLGAVNTEAFF